Sequencing of this TCR beta chain was carried out in a study of T-cell reconstitution after alpha-beta-depleted transplantation in children. Study-wide points: Reports say that about two months after transplant, the alpha-beta T cells came out of several hundred graft clones that had expanded. Newly produced T cells mostly accounted for T-cell counts and diversity one year post-transplant.

Using unique molecular identifiers, the investigators prepared the TCRbeta library. TCRdb processed the PCR reads anew with MiXCR; each CDR3 protein has one entry. The sample lists 440,000 or so distinct CDR3 sequences, over 40% occurring once. Germline-derived CDR1 and CDR2 are SGHTA and FQGTGA. The CDR3 sequence is 14 residues long. V shed 4 bases, J shed 6 bases, and the junction held 6 bases outside the gene matches. About this clonotype: Its antigen remains unidentified.

The sequencing used PBMCs, collected before TCRalphabeta/CD19-depleted stem cell transplant. This receptor was obtained from a girl aged 2 to 9 with aplastic anemia, due to receive a stem cell transplant. The V call is TRBV7-3, the J call TRBJ2-1; 7 nucleotides line up with TRBD2. The DNA for the CDR3 is TGTGCCAGCAGCTCAGGACTAGATGGCAATGAGCAGTTCTTC. This gives the protein CASSSGLDGNEQFF.